The 22 T cell receptor beta chains given below trace back to one sample, sequenced in a study of CD8 T cells in ankylosing spondylitis. MiXCR, run by TCRdb on the 5' RACE reads, gives a single entry per CDR3 protein. This sample has about 240,000 distinct CDR3 sequences, with less than 10% found just once. Sequenced input: blood, either unsorted or a sorted T cell fraction (not recorded which). Receptor source: a male donor with ankylosing spondylitis or in good health (not recorded which).

This clonotype has a count of ten or more. The chain has TRBV12-3 or TRBV12-4 and TRBJ2-1; possibly TRBD2 for D (6 bases). CDR3 length: 15 amino acids. Trimming pared 7 bases from V and 3 bases from J, leaving 16 bases between. The CDR3 loop reads CASTLRDSYYNEQFF. The CDR3 coding sequence is TGTGCCAGCACCCTCCGGGACTCCTACTACAATGAGCAGTTCTTC.

This clonotype was counted between two and nine times. This chain joins TRBV4-1 and TRBJ2-7; 8 nucleotides line up with TRBD1. The germline gives CDR1 MGHRA, CDR2 YSYEKL. Trimming at V came to 3 bases and at J to 3 bases, leaving 10 bases not matched to a gene. This CDR3 is built from 16 residues. In DNA form, the CDR3 reads TGCGCCAGCAGCCACGAGGGACAGGAAGCTGACTACGAGCAGTACTTC. Translation gives CASSHEGQEADYEQYF.

This clonotype was found a few times. The chain is built from TRBV18 and TRBJ2-1; tentative D call: TRBD2 (6 bases). This CDR3 is built from 15 residues. The V and J ends lost 3 bases and 0 bases respectively, with 9 bases between them. Germline V gene lookup returns CDR1 KGHSH and CDR2 LQKENI. The CDR3 loop reads CASSPGGISYNEQFF. CDR3 coding DNA: TGTGCCAGCTCACCGGGGGGTATCTCCTACAATGAGCAGTTCTTC.

This clonotype has just a few counts. The J gene is TRBJ1-4, the V gene TRBV20-1, with D maybe TRBD1 (5 bases). Germline lookup yields CDR1 DFQATT and CDR2 SNEGSKA (reference sequence). This CDR3 region has 13 residues. Trimming stripped 0 bases from V and 7 bases from J, with 9 bases between. This CDR3 reads CSARDPGSEKLFF. CDR3 DNA sequence: TGCAGTGCTAGAGATCCAGGGTCTGAAAAACTGTTTTTT.

This clonotype was detected many times. V is TRBV7-2 and J is TRBJ1-3; D might be TRBD1 (5 bases). V lost 4 bases, J lost 0 bases, and 13 bases lay in between. The CDR3 length is 16 residues. Germline V CDR1 and CDR2: SGHTA, FQGNSA. The CDR3 DNA is TGTGCCAGCAGCTGGGGGGGACTTCTCTCTGGAAACACCATATATTTT. It encodes CASSWGGLLSGNTIYF.

This clonotype appeared a few times. The rearrangement links TRBV5-4 to TRBJ1-2; maybe TRBD1 (6 bases). This CDR3 has 14 amino acids. The germline CDR1 and CDR2 sequences are SGHNT and YYREEE (reference sequence). The V end lost 4 bases, the J end lost 5 bases, and 15 bases lay between the germline ends. This CDR3 reads CASSAPGGAYGYTF. In nucleotides, the CDR3 is TGTGCCAGCAGCGCCCCGGGGGGGGCGTATGGCTACACCTTC.

This chain links TRBV6-2 or TRBV6-3 with TRBJ1-1; D not certain. The germline gives CDR1 MNHEY, CDR2 SVGEGT. Deletions cut 7 bases from V and 1 base from J, with 7 bases between. The length of the CDR3 is 12 residues. DNA for the CDR3: TGTGCCAGCATGGAGGGGAACACTGAAGCTTTCTTT. It encodes CASMEGNTEAFF.

This clonotype has a count of ten or more. The chain is built from TRBV19 and TRBJ2-1, with 9 nucleotides matching TRBD1. Germline V gene lookup returns CDR1 LNHDA and CDR2 SQIVND (reference sequence). The CDR3 spans 10 residues. J lost 14 bases, V lost 8 bases, and 4 bases had no gene match. The CDR3 nucleotides read TGTGCCAGTGGCCGGGACAGGGAGTTCTTC. Encoded protein: CASGRDREFF.

This clonotype was detected many times. The chain combines TRBV7-6 with TRBJ1-2, with TRBD1 matching 8 bases. Germline V gives CDR1 SGHVS, CDR2 FNYEAQ. This CDR3 is 14 amino acids long. V was clipped by 5 bases and J by 5 bases; unmatched bases: 7. Here the CDR3 reads CASSPRGRRYGYTF. For the CDR3, the DNA is TGTGCCAGCAGCCCCAGGGGGCGTAGATATGGCTACACCTTC.

The chain employs TRBV18 and TRBJ2-6; 7 nucleotides agree with TRBD2. The CDR3 contains 16 residues. Unmatched junction bases numbered 15, after V lost 2 bases and J lost 14 bases. The germline V gene encodes CDR1 KGHSH and CDR2 LQKENI. In nucleotides, the CDR3 is TGTGCCAGCTCACCAAAGACTAGCCGGGCTCAGACACTCCTGACTTTC. Translating it yields CASSPKTSRAQTLLTF.

This clonotype was seen ten or more times. The chain uses TRBV20-1 and TRBJ2-1; D is undetermined. The germline V and J ends were trimmed by 6 bases and 6 bases, with 12 bases remaining between them. The CDR3 has 12 amino acids. Looked up from germline, CDR1 is DFQATT and CDR2 is SNEGSKA (reference sequence). The CDR3 region is CSANQFGNEQFF. The CDR3 DNA reads as TGCAGTGCGAACCAATTCGGCAATGAGCAGTTCTTC.

This clonotype showed up many times. This chain connects TRBV20-1 to TRBJ2-7, with TRBD1 as a possible D gene (6 bases). CDR1 and CDR2 from the germline V gene are DFQATT and SNEGSKA (reference sequence). Between the trimmed V and J ends, which lost 6 bases and 4 bases, there was a span of 10 bases. CDR3 length: 11 amino acids. CDR3 sequence reads: CSAEDSYEQYF. CDR3 DNA: TGCAGTGCCGAGGACAGTTACGAGCAGTACTTC.

This clonotype was seen a few times. The chain uses TRBV27 and TRBJ2-7, with 8 bases fitting TRBD2. V lost 10 bases to trimming and J lost 3 bases; unmatched junction nucleotides: 14. Germline-derived CDR1 and CDR2 are MNHEY and SMNVEV (reference sequence). CDR3 length: 15 residues. The CDR3 region is CATRGRLARYYEQYF. The CDR3 coding sequence is TGTGCCACCCGCGGCCGACTAGCGAGATACTACGAGCAGTACTTC.

This clonotype occurred many times. This chain links TRBV5-1 with TRBJ2-2, with D maybe TRBD2 (5 bases). V was clipped by 6 bases and J by 2 bases, with 14 bases between them. Germline assignment: CDR1 SGHRS and CDR2 YFSETQ. This CDR3 region has 15 residues. CDR3 residues: CASIFGSVNTGELFF. Here the CDR3 DNA reads TGCGCCAGCATCTTCGGTAGCGTAAACACCGGGGAGCTGTTTTTT.

This clonotype was counted at least ten times. J is TRBJ1-1 and V is TRBV12-3 or TRBV12-4; no clear D. The ends were cut back, 6 bases at V and 6 bases at J, with 8 bases in the middle. The CDR3 length is 11 residues. CDR3 in DNA: TGTGCCAGCAGCCGACGCTCTGAAGCTTTCTTT. This sequence encodes CASSRRSEAFF.

This clonotype was found many times. The CDR3 here is CSVESRSSYNEQFF. For the CDR3, the DNA is TGCAGCGTTGAGTCGCGAAGCTCCTACAATGAGCAGTTCTTC. The chain is built from TRBV29-1 and TRBJ2-1, with unresolved D. The CDR3 spans 14 residues. The germline V and J ends were trimmed by 3 bases and 0 bases, with 9 bases remaining between them. CDR1 is SQVTM and CDR2 is ANQGSEA in the germline V gene.

This clonotype occurred many times. The chain is built from TRBV5-6 and TRBJ2-3, with 8 positions matching TRBD1. CDR3 length: 15 residues. With 0 bases clipped from V and 4 bases from J, the junction kept 4 bases outside the gene matches. The germline V gene has CDR1 SGHDT and CDR2 YYEEEE. The CDR3 spells CASSLDRGQADTQYF. CDR3 coding DNA: TGTGCCAGCAGCTTGGACCGGGGACAGGCAGATACGCAGTATTTT.

This clonotype was seen only once. One end of the junction varies from germline; a read error may be responsible. The chain is built from TRBV3-1 and TRBJ2-5; 7 bases fit TRBD2. The CDR3 runs 17 residues. CDR1 LGHDT and CDR2 YNNKEL come from the germline V gene (reference sequence). This CDR3 reads CATSQDWGGPDQETQYF. In nucleotides, the CDR3 is TGTGCCACCAGCCAAGACTGGGGAGGGCCTGACCAAGAGACCCAGTACTTC.

The chain uses TRBV30 and TRBJ2-1, with D possibly TRBD1 on 6 matching bases. Germline assignment: CDR1 GTSNPN and CDR2 SVGIG (reference sequence). The CDR3 spans 15 residues. The ends were cut back, 3 bases at V and 4 bases at J, with 16 bases in the middle. The CDR3 DNA is TGTGCCTGGAGCCCAGGGGCGGCATTGTACAATGAGCAGTTCTTC. It is translated as CAWSPGAALYNEQFF.

This sequence joins TRBV14 and TRBJ1-2, with D maybe TRBD1 (6 bases). Trimming cost V 2 bases and J 4 bases, with 11 bases left between them. Germline V gene lookup returns CDR1 SGHDN and CDR2 FVKESK. There are 14 residues in the CDR3. CDR3 region: CASSQMTGAYGYTF. As DNA, the CDR3 is TGTGCCAGCAGCCAAATGACAGGCGCCTATGGCTACACCTTC.

This clonotype has a count of ten or more. The V gene is TRBV12-3 or TRBV12-4, the J gene TRBJ1-2; D is unclear. The length of the CDR3 is 11 residues. V was cut by 4 bases and J by 8 bases, with 8 bases left in between. Here the CDR3 reads CASSSLQGYTF. Here the CDR3 DNA reads TGTGCCAGCAGTTCCCTCCAAGGCTACACCTTC.

This clonotype was observed many times. CDR3 residues: CASSVAGSGRSYNEQFF. CDR3 nucleotide sequence: TGTGCCAGCAGCGTAGCCGGCTCTGGGCGCTCCTACAATGAGCAGTTCTTC. The rearrangement uses TRBV9 and TRBJ2-1; the D is unclear. The CDR3 loop spans 17 amino acids. CDR1 is SGDLS and CDR2 is YYNGEE in the germline V gene. V was clipped by 0 bases and J by 0 bases, with 13 bases between them. Full variable domain (rest looked up from reference TRBV9 and TRBJ2-1): DSGVTQTPKHLITATGQRVTLRCSPRSGDLSVYWYQQSLDQGLQFLIQYYNGEERAKGNILERFSAQQFPDLHSELNLSSLELGDSALYFCASSVAGSGRSYNEQFFGPGTRLTVL.